This TCR beta chain stems from a study of T cells in Graves' hyperthyroidism and ophthalmopathy. Study observations and caveats: In the blood, most expanded thyroid clonotypes above 0.001 appeared as well. Prediction of ophthalmopathy progression came a median 6.5 months pre-onset.

Amplified TCR beta CDR3 regions derived from RNA transcripts. HTBI primers were used for first-round RT-PCR of the TCR CDR3. TCRdb reprocessed the multiplex PCR reads via MiXCR and lists one record per CDR3 protein. The sample consists of some 350,000 distinct CDR3 sequences, roughly 15% of them appearing once. Every diagnosis used clinical symptoms, serum thyroxine and TRAb, thyroid ultrasound and orbital computed tomography. The sample holds a few counts of this clonotype. What it recognizes is unknown. The germline V gene has CDR1 LNHDA and CDR2 SQIVND (reference sequence). The ends lost 8 bases at V and 8 bases at J; junction bases unmatched: 6. This CDR3 is 12 amino acids long.

The material sequenced was blood. The rearrangement links TRBV19 to TRBJ1-5; 7 nucleotides agree with TRBD1. The TCR was taken from an older woman with Graves' ophthalmopathy. This CDR3 reads CASRRGREPQHF. Written as DNA, the CDR3 is TGTGCCAGTCGCAGGGGGAGAGAGCCCCAGCATTTT. The entire variable domain, with the rest obtained from reference TRBV19 and TRBJ1-5, is as follows: DGGITQSPKYLFRKEGQNVTLSCEQNLNHDAMYWYRQDPGQGLRLIYYSQIVNDFQKGDIAEGYSVSREKKESFPLTVTSAQKNPTAFYLCASRRGREPQHFGDGTRLSIL.